Shown below are 19 T cell receptor beta chains from a single sample sequenced in a study of blood T cell repertoires in COVID-19. The assay was immunoSEQ multiplex PCR, and TCRdb's table has in-frame clones only and misses some. The sample contains around 50,000 clones, roughly 86% of which appear only once. The sequenced sample consisted of peripheral blood. These receptor sequences come from an elderly woman with acute or convalescent COVID-19.

V usage is TRBV11-2 and J usage is TRBJ2-5; TRBD1 matches at 8 bases. The CDR3 spans 17 residues. Germline assignment: CDR1 SGHAT and CDR2 FQNNGV. Trimming at V came to 4 bases and at J to 5 bases, leaving 15 bases not matched to a gene. CDR3 region: CASSSPPRTGNEETQYF. DNA of the CDR3: TGTGCCAGCAGCTCCCCTCCCCGGACAGGGAACGAGGAGACCCAGTACTTC.

The V call is TRBV27, the J call TRBJ1-2, with D possibly matching TRBD1 (5 bases). The CDR3 contains 14 residues. The germline gives CDR1 MNHEY, CDR2 SMNVEV (reference sequence). The V end was cut by 2 bases, the J end by 8 bases, with 15 bases between. The CDR3 DNA follows: TGTGCCAGCAGTTTAGATGGGGCCCGGACAGGCTACACCTTC. This codes for CASSLDGARTGYTF.

The V and J genes are TRBV5-8 and TRBJ2-1; D might be TRBD2 (6 bases). Germline loops: CDR1 SGHTS, CDR2 YDEGEE. The V gene lost 2 bases and the J gene lost 4 bases, with 13 bases spanning the gap. The CDR3 extends over 15 amino acids. CDR3 coding DNA: TGTGCCAGCAGCTTCGCCGGGACTCAATACAATGAGCAGTTCTTC. Translated, it gives CASSFAGTQYNEQFF.

The rearrangement links TRBV11-2 to TRBJ2-4; 7 bases are shared with TRBD1. The CDR3 covers 13 residues. The germline V gene encodes CDR1 SGHAT and CDR2 FQNNGV. Trimming at V came to 6 bases and at J to 10 bases, leaving 9 bases not matched to a gene. This CDR3 reads CASRVTGDPIQYF. In nucleotides, the CDR3 is TGTGCCAGCAGGGTAACAGGGGATCCAATTCAGTACTTC.

The rearrangement links TRBV19 to TRBJ1-4; a possible D gene is TRBD1 (5 bases). V lost 5 bases, J lost 6 bases, and 16 bases lay in between. CDR1 is LNHDA, CDR2 SQIVND, per germline (reference sequence). This CDR3 has 15 residues. The CDR3 DNA reads as TGTGCCAGTAGTTCCCTGCAGGGATTGGATGAAAAACTGTTTTTT. Its translation: CASSSLQGLDEKLFF.

The genes are TRBV6-5 and TRBJ1-5; D not resolved. This CDR3 comprises 15 residues. Deletions cut 6 bases from V and 5 bases from J, with 17 bases between. From germline, CDR1 is MNHEY and CDR2 SVGAGI. CDR3 bases: TGTGCCAGCAGGGATCGGAGGTCCCTCCATCAGCCCCAGCATTTT. Translation gives CASRDRRSLHQPQHF.

The chain uses TRBV5-1 and TRBJ2-3; perhaps TRBD2 as D (6 bases). CDR1 SGHRS and CDR2 YFSETQ come from the germline V gene. CDR3 length: 15 residues. V was shortened by 7 bases and J by 0 bases, with 15 bases between the two germline ends. DNA for the CDR3: TGCGCCAGCGGGGACTGGCCAGGTAGCACAGATACGCAGTATTTT. It specifies CASGDWPGSTDTQYF.

This clone was detected only once. The chain combines TRBV6-5 with TRBJ2-1, with TRBD1 as a possible D gene (5 bases). Germline assignment: CDR1 MNHEY and CDR2 SVGAGI. The CDR3 runs 16 residues. Trimming took off 0 bases at V and 8 bases at J, with 17 bases between the two ends. CDR3 sequence reads: CASSYSNQPGWDEQFF. The CDR3 nucleotides read TGTGCCAGCAGTTACTCGAACCAGCCAGGGTGGGATGAGCAGTTCTTC.

The V and J genes are TRBV5-1 and TRBJ2-3; 9 bases line up with TRBD2. The CDR3 has 15 amino acids. CDR1 is SGHRS and CDR2 is YFSETQ in the germline V gene. J was trimmed by 4 bases and V by 0 bases; bases with no gene match: 3. Written as DNA, the CDR3 is TGCGCCAGCAGCTTGGCTGCGGGAGGGCCAGATACGCAGTATTTT. This sequence encodes CASSLAAGGPDTQYF.

CDR3 sequence: CASSLGVTGTSETQYF. The CDR3 nucleotides are TGCGCCAGCAGCTTAGGAGTTACGGGGACTTCCGAGACCCAGTACTTC. This chain uses TRBV5-1 with TRBJ2-5; weak D call: TRBD2 (6 bases). The germline V and J ends were trimmed by 2 bases and 5 bases, with 19 bases remaining between them. The CDR3 covers 16 residues. Germline V gives CDR1 SGHRS, CDR2 YFSETQ. Together with reference TRBV5-1 and TRBJ2-5, the CDR3 gives the full variable domain: KAGVTQTPRYLIKTRGQQVTLSCSPISGHRSVSWYQQTPGQGLQFLFEYFSETQRNKGNFPGRFSGRQFSNSRSEMNVSTLELGDSALYLCASSLGVTGTSETQYFGPGTRLLVL.

The chain couples TRBV4-1 to TRBJ2-3, with D unclear. Between the trimmed V and J ends, which lost 2 bases and 4 bases, there was a span of 13 bases. The CDR3 has 15 residues. Germline V gene lookup returns CDR1 MGHRA and CDR2 YSYEKL. The CDR3 reads CASSQSPSEADTQYF. The CDR3 bases are TGCGCCAGCAGCCAATCACCCAGCGAGGCAGATACGCAGTATTTT.

The chain recombines TRBV30 with TRBJ1-5; 8 bases are a match to TRBD1. Germline V gene sequence: CDR1 GTSNPN, CDR2 SVGIG (reference sequence). Trimming cost V 3 bases and J 5 bases; bases outside gene matches: 3. The CDR3 sequence is 13 residues long. The CDR3 bases are TGTGCCTGGAGATCAGGGGGCGATCAGCCCCAGCATTTT. This encodes CAWRSGGDQPQHF.

This clone came up a few times. The genes are TRBV7-9 and TRBJ1-1; TRBD1 might be the D (5 bases). The CDR3 sequence is 14 residues long. The germline V and J ends were trimmed by 4 bases and 6 bases, with 15 bases remaining between them. Per germline, CDR1 SEHNR and CDR2 FQNEAQ (reference sequence). In DNA form, the CDR3 reads TGTGCCAGCAGCTCGACCGGGGGACTGGCTGAAGCTTTCTTT. This translates into CASSSTGGLAEAFF.

This clone was recorded a few times. The chain combines TRBV15 with TRBJ1-3, with D maybe TRBD1 (6 bases). V lost 1 base and J lost 4, with 14 bases in between. Germline assignment: CDR1 LNHNV and CDR2 YYDKDF (reference sequence). This CDR3 spans 16 amino acids. CDR3 DNA: TGTGCCACCAGCAGAGGTGGCACAGGGACAGGAAACACCATATATTTT. Translating it yields CATSRGGTGTGNTIYF.

This chain joins TRBV27 and TRBJ2-7; D perhaps matches TRBD1 (5 bases). Germline assignment: CDR1 MNHEY and CDR2 SMNVEV (reference sequence). This CDR3 contains 16 residues. Trimming removed 1 base at V and 3 bases at J, with 16 bases between. The CDR3 nucleotides are TGTGCCAGCAGTTTATTGCCCTCCAGGGTCAGCTACGAGCAGTACTTC. This encodes CASSLLPSRVSYEQYF.

This clone was detected only a few times. The chain joins TRBV5-5 to TRBJ1-1, with D possibly TRBD1 on 5 matching bases. V was trimmed by 5 bases and J by 4 bases, leaving 9 bases between them. The length of the CDR3 is 12 residues. Germline V gene data show CDR1 as SGHKS and CDR2 as YYEKEE (reference sequence). CDR3 coding DNA: TGTGCCAGCAGGTTAACAGGCACTGAAGCTTTCTTT. Translated: CASRLTGTEAFF.

The table lists this clone with a few counts. The chain carries TRBV29-1 and TRBJ2-3; D not resolved. V lost 5 bases and J lost 2, with 8 bases in between. The length of the CDR3 is 12 residues. Germline lookup yields CDR1 SQVTM and CDR2 ANQGSEA. CDR3 sequence: CSVLEFTDTQYF. As DNA, the CDR3 is TGCAGCGTTCTAGAGTTCACAGATACGCAGTATTTT.

The chain recombines TRBV13 with TRBJ2-7, with 8 positions matching TRBD1. V was pared by 4 bases and J by 0 bases, with 8 bases of the junction left unmatched. Germline CDR1 is PRHDT and CDR2 is FYEKMQ (reference sequence). CDR3 length: 16 amino acids. In nucleotides, the CDR3 is TGTGCCAGCAGCTCTCGAGGACAGGGTAGCTCCTACGAGCAGTACTTC. Translation: CASSSRGQGSSYEQYF.

The gene calls are TRBV3-1 (or the pseudogene TRBV3-2) and TRBJ2-5, with D maybe TRBD2 (6 bases). The length of the CDR3 is 15 residues. Trimming pared 3 bases from V and 4 bases from J, leaving 15 bases between. From germline, CDR1 is LGHDT and CDR2 YNNKEL (reference sequence). In DNA, the CDR3 is TGTGCCAGCAGCCAGGGCTTTGGAGCGGGAGAGACCCAGTACTTC. This encodes CASSQGFGAGETQYF.